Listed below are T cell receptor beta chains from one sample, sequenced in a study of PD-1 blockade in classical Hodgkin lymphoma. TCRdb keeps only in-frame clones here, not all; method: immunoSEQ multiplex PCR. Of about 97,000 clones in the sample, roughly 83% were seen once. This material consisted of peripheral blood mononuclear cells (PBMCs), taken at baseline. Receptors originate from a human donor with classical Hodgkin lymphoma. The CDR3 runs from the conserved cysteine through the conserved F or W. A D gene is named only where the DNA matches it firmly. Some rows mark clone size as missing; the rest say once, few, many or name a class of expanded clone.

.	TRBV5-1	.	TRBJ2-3	TGCGCCAGCAGCAGAGCGGTAGCCACAGATACGCAGTATTTT	CASSRAVATDTQYF
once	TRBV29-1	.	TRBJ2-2	TGCAGCGTTGAACCCCATTCTGGTCTGAACACCGGGGAGCTGTTTTTT	CSVEPHSGLNTGELFF
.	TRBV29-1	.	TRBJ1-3	TGCAGCGTTGAGCCCCCTGGAAACACCATATATTTT	CSVEPPGNTIYF
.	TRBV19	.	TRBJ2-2	TGTGCCAGTTATAGCGGAACTAACACCGGGGAGCTGTTTTTT	CASYSGTNTGELFF
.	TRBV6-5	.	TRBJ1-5	TGTGCCAGCAGTTATAACAGGGCCCAGCCCCAGCATTTT	CASSYNRAQPQHF
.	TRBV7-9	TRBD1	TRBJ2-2	TGTGCCAGCAGCGTCGGGACAGGGAAGAACGGGGAGCTGTTTTTT	CASSVGTGKNGELFF
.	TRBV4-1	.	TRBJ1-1	TGCGCCAGCAGCCAAGAACAGTCCCCGAACACTGAAGCTTTCTTT	CASSQEQSPNTEAFF
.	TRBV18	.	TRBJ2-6	TGTGCCAGCTCACCTCTCACCTCTGGGGCCAACGTCCTGACTTTC	CASSPLTSGANVLTF
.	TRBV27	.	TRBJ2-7	TGTGCCAGCAGTTTATCGGTCCCGTCCGAGCAGTACTTC	CASSLSVPSEQYF
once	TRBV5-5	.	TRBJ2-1	TGTGCCAGCAGCCCCGCCGGGGATAGCTCCTACAATGAGCAGTTCTTC	CASSPAGDSSYNEQFF
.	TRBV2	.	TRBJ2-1	TGTGCCGGGCGAGGGCCGGAGGATGAGCAGTTCTTC	CAGRGPEDEQFF
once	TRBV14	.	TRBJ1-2	TGTGCCAGCAGCCAGGAGGAAACCTATGGCTACACCTTC	CASSQEETYGYTF
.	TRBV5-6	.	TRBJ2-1	TGTGCCAGCAGCCCATTTGGAGGAACCCTAGGGAATGAGCAGTTCTTC	CASSPFGGTLGNEQFF
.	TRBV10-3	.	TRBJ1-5	TGTGCCATCAGCGCCGGGGGGGGGAATCAGCCCCAGCATTTT	CAISAGGGNQPQHF
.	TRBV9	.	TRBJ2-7	TGTGCCAGCAGCGTAGGGCAGGGGAGGTACGAGCAGTACTTC	CASSVGQGRYEQYF
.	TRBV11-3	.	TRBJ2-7	TGTGCCAGCAGCTTAGCGGGAGTATGGGAGCAGTACTTC	CASSLAGVWEQYF
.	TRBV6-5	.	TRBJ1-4	TGTGCCAGCAGTGAACTGACCCCCCCGGGAAAACTGTTTTTT	CASSELTPPGKLFF
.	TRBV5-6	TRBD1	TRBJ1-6	TGTGCCAGCAGCAAGTCGACAGGGTTTAATTCGGCCCTCCACTTT	CASSKSTGFNSALHF
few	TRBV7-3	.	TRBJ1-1	TGTGCCAGTCCGGGGGACGGCCACATGAACACTGAAGCTTTCTTT	CASPGDGHMNTEAFF
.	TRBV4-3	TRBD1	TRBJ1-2	TGCGCCAGCAGCCAGGCGGGACAGATCTATGGCTACACCTTC	CASSQAGQIYGYTF
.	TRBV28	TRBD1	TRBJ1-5	TGTGCCAGCAGTCCCCGGGACAGGGGCAATCAGCCCCAGCATTTT	CASSPRDRGNQPQHF
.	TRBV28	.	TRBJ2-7	TGTGCCAGCAGTCTTGGGGGGGCAGGGGCCTACGAGCAGTACTTC	CASSLGGAGAYEQYF
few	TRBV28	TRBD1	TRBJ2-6	TGTGCCAGTGGGACAGCCTCATCTGGGGCCAACGTCCTGACTTTC	CASGTASSGANVLTF
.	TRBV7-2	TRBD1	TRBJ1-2	TGTGCCAGCACCAAGGGGGCCAGGGCCGACTATGGCTACACCTTC	CASTKGARADYGYTF
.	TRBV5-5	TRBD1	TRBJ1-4	TGTGCCAGCAGCTTAGGGGCACAGGGGGCGGTTGAAGGAGAAAAACTGTTTTTT	CASSLGAQGAVEGEKLFF
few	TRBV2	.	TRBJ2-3	TGTGCCAGCAGTGAAGCGCTTCTGGGGGGCATAGATACGCAGTATTTT	CASSEALLGGIDTQYF
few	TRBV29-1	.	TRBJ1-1	TGCAGCGTTGGTTGGCACAACACTGAAGCTTTCTTT	CSVGWHNTEAFF
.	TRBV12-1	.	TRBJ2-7	TGTGCCAGCAGCTTTGCGCGGGAGGGCGCCTACGAGCAGTACTTC	CASSFAREGAYEQYF
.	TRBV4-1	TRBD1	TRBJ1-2	TGCGCCAGCAGCCAAGCAGGGGGGGATGGCTACACCTTC	CASSQAGGDGYTF
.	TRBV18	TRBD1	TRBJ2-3	TGTGCCAGCTCACCACTCCAAGGGACAGGGGCCACAGATACGCAGTATTTT	CASSPLQGTGATDTQYF
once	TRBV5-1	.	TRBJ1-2	TGCGCCAGCAGCCCTGTAGGCTATGGCTACACCTTC	CASSPVGYGYTF
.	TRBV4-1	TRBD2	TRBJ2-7	TGCGCCAGCTCCGGGACTAGCGGGAGGGCCGGGAGCGGCGAGCAGTACTTC	CASSGTSGRAGSGEQYF
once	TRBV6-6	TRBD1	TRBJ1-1	TGTGCCAGCAGTGGGGGACAGGTGGTGGCTTTCTTT	CASSGGQVVAFF
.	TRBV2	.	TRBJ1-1	TGTGCCAGCAGTGAAGCGCTTGCAGGGGCGTCTGAAGCTTTCTTT	CASSEALAGASEAFF
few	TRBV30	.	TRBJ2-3	TGTGCCTGGAGTGTACTCCCAGATACGCAGTATTTT	CAWSVLPDTQYF
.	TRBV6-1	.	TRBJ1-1	TGTGCCAGCAGTAGGGACCCAGGCACTGAAGCTTTCTTT	CASSRDPGTEAFF
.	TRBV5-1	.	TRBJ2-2	TGCGCCAGCAGCCCCCGGACTCAAAACACCGGGGAGCTGTTTTTT	CASSPRTQNTGELFF
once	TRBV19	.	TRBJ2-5	TGTGCCAGTAGTATGGGGACGCCCCAAGAGACCCAGTACTTC	CASSMGTPQETQYF
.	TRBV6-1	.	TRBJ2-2	TGTGCCAGCTCCTGGGCGGCCGGGGAGCTGTTTTTT	CASSWAAGELFF
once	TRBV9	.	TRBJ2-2	TGTGCCAGCAGCGTGAGTGGAACGAACACCGGGGAGCTGTTTTTT	CASSVSGTNTGELFF
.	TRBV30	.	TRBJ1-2	TGTGCATTGAAGCTCGGCTATGGCTACACCTTC	CALKLGYGYTF
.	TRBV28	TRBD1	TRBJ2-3	TGTGCCAGCAGTTTACGGACAGGGGGTACAGATACGCAGTATTTT	CASSLRTGGTDTQYF
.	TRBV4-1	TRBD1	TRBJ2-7	TGCGCCAGCAGCCAAGTTGGTGGACGGGACAGGGGGCGCGCCTACGAGCAGTACTTC	CASSQVGGRDRGRAYEQYF
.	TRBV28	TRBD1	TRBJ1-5	TGTGCCAGTGGACCCTCGGGACAGGGAAGGGGACAGCCCCAGCATTTT	CASGPSGQGRGQPQHF
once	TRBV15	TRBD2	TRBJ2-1	TGTGCCACCAGCAGGGAGAAGACTAGCGGGGTATATTACAATGAGCAGTTCTTC	CATSREKTSGVYYNEQFF
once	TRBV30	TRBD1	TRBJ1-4	TGTGCCTGGAGCGCAGGGGGCTCATCTGAAAAACTGTTTTTT	CAWSAGGSSEKLFF
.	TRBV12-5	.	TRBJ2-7	TGTGCTAGTGGTTTGGCCTCCTCGGGGCCCTACGAGCAGTACTTC	CASGLASSGPYEQYF
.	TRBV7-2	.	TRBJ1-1	TGTGCCAGCAGCTTAGCGGCTCCGACCTTGAACACTGAAGCTTTCTTT	CASSLAAPTLNTEAFF
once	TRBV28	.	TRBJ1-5	TGTGCCAACCAACAGGGACCGAGGCAGCCCCAGCATTTT	CANQQGPRQPQHF
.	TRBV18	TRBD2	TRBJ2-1	TGTGCCAGCTCACAAGGACTAGCGGCTACTACCTCCTACAATGAGCAGTTCTTC	CASSQGLAATTSYNEQFF
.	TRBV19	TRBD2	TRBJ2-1	TGTGCCAGTAGTATAGAAGCCGGACTAGCGGGAGCCGTACTCAATGAGCAGTTCTTC	CASSIEAGLAGAVLNEQFF
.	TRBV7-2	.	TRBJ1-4	TGTGCCAGCAGCTTAGGGCGGGCGGGTGTCGAAAAACTGTTTTTT	CASSLGRAGVEKLFF
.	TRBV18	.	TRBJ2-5	TGTGCCAGCTCCCCCTGGGCAGTGAGCGGATACCAAGAGACCCAGTACTTC	CASSPWAVSGYQETQYF
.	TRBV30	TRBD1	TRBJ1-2	TGTGCCTGGAGTGCCTCCTCCGGGACAGGGCTTAGCTACACCTTC	CAWSASSGTGLSYTF